This is a list of T cell receptor beta chains from one sample in a study of T cell responses to AZD1222 COVID-19 vaccine. Generated by immunoSEQ multiplex PCR, the TCRdb table keeps only in-frame clones and is missing some. The table records roughly 80,000 clones, about 91% of them present only once. Material: peripheral blood, obtained on day 0 of AZD1222 vaccination. The receptor source for this set is an adult in good health. Each CDR3 is given with its conserved first and last residue. D genes are given only for firm matches. Not all rows give a size; the values are once, few, many and, for expanded clones, a class.

j_gene,v_gene,d_gene,abundance,CDR3aa,CDR3nt
TRBJ2-7,TRBV18,TRBD2,NA,CASSPPSASGNYEQYF,TGTGCCAGCTCACCACCATCGGCTAGCGGGAATTACGAGCAGTACTTC
TRBJ2-5,TRBV2,NA,NA,CASSPDNQETQYF,TGTGCCAGCAGTCCTGACAACCAAGAGACCCAGTACTTC
TRBJ2-2,TRBV9,NA,NA,CASSVDPRSNTGELFF,TGTGCCAGCAGCGTAGATCCTAGGAGCAACACCGGGGAGCTGTTTTTT
TRBJ1-2,TRBV2,NA,NA,CASSEEGQPYGYTF,TGTGCCAGCAGTGAAGAGGGGCAGCCCTATGGCTACACCTTC
TRBJ1-3,TRBV28,TRBD1,NA,CASTSQGAASGNTIYF,TGTGCCAGCACCTCTCAGGGGGCCGCCTCTGGAAACACCATATATTTT
TRBJ1-6,TRBV27,NA,NA,CASSFQNSPLHF,TGTGCCAGCAGTTTTCAGAATTCACCCCTCCACTTT
TRBJ1-2,TRBV15,TRBD1,once,CATSSPGQGFFGYTF,TGTGCCACCAGCAGCCCCGGACAGGGTTTCTTTGGCTACACCTTC
TRBJ2-1,TRBV27,NA,NA,CASSTTGTLTYNEQFF,TGTGCCAGCAGCACGACCGGGACACTGACCTACAATGAGCAGTTCTTC
TRBJ1-1,TRBV9,NA,NA,CASSVALANTEAFF,TGTGCCAGCAGCGTAGCTTTAGCGAACACTGAAGCTTTCTTT
TRBJ2-1,TRBV5-1,NA,NA,CASSHSQFYEQFF,TGCGCCAGCAGCCATTCACAGTTCTATGAGCAGTTCTTC
TRBJ2-1,TRBV11-2,NA,NA,CASSSGTNRCFF,TGTGCCAGCAGCTCTGGGACAAACAGGTGCTTCTTC
TRBJ2-5,TRBV6-1,TRBD2,NA,CASSEVGGSVGTQYF,TGTGCCAGCAGTGAAGTTGGCGGGAGTGTTGGGACCCAGTACTTC
TRBJ2-1,TRBV11-3,NA,NA,CASSRPGRNEQFF,TGTGCCAGCAGCCGGCCGGGACGGAATGAGCAGTTCTTC
TRBJ2-1,TRBV5-1,TRBD2,once,CASRLAGGTSSYNEQFF,TGCGCCAGCCGACTAGCGGGAGGCACGAGCTCCTACAATGAGCAGTTCTTC
TRBJ2-7,TRBV30,NA,NA,CAWSVRGTRSYEQYF,TGTGCCTGGAGTGTACGGGGGACCCGCTCCTACGAGCAGTACTTC
TRBJ2-2,TRBV18,NA,NA,CASSPTGETGELFF,TGTGCCAGCTCACCGACGGGTGAGACCGGGGAGCTGTTTTTT
TRBJ2-7,TRBV4-2,NA,NA,CASSQEGQGLGEQYF,TGTGCCAGCAGCCAAGAAGGGCAGGGGCTCGGGGAGCAGTACTTC
TRBJ2-1,TRBV5-4,TRBD2,NA,CASSLTSGRAGEQFF,TGTGCCAGCAGCCTTACTAGCGGGAGGGCCGGTGAGCAGTTCTTC
TRBJ2-7,TRBV11-3,TRBD2,NA,CASSPPPLTGRDSSYEQYF,TGTGCCAGCAGCCCACCCCCCCTCACCGGGAGGGACTCCTCCTACGAGCAGTACTTC
TRBJ2-2,TRBV6-1,NA,NA,CASSEVPNTGELFF,TGTGCCAGCAGTGAAGTCCCAAACACCGGGGAGCTGTTTTTT
TRBJ1-1,TRBV25-1,NA,NA,CASSPVRGWGTEAFF,TGTGCCAGCAGCCCAGTACGGGGTTGGGGCACTGAAGCTTTCTTT
TRBJ2-1,TRBV7-8,NA,NA,CASSSRLASEQFF,TGTGCCAGCAGCAGTCGCCTAGCCAGTGAGCAGTTCTTC
TRBJ2-2,TRBV5-1,NA,NA,CASSRGGDGELFF,TGCGCCAGCAGCCGAGGGGGAGACGGGGAGCTGTTTTTT
TRBJ2-5,TRBV29-1,NA,NA,CSVDGLPQGETQYF,TGCAGCGTTGATGGCCTACCCCAGGGGGAGACCCAGTACTTC
TRBJ2-7,TRBV23-1,TRBD1,few,CASSQSRDRLSYEQYF,TGCGCCAGCAGTCAATCGAGGGACAGGCTCTCCTACGAGCAGTACTTC
TRBJ2-1,TRBV20-1,NA,once,CSVAWGEQFF,TGCAGCGTAGCGTGGGGGGAGCAGTTCTTC
TRBJ2-1,TRBV6-5,NA,NA,CASSYGPSSYNEQFF,TGTGCCAGCAGTTACGGCCCGAGCTCCTACAATGAGCAGTTCTTC
TRBJ2-3,TRBV7-2,NA,NA,CASSPRATDTQYF,TGTGCCAGCAGCCCCCGAGCCACAGATACGCAGTATTTT
TRBJ2-1,TRBV6-4,NA,NA,CASSDSPEQGGIFF,TGTGCCAGCAGTGACTCGCCGGAACAAGGGGGTATATTCTTC
TRBJ2-3,TRBV7-9,TRBD2,NA,CASSPATSVLAYTQYF,TGTGCCAGCAGCCCAGCAACTAGCGTACTCGCGTATACGCAGTATTTT
TRBJ2-3,TRBV28,NA,NA,CASSRSPNTDTQYF,TGTGCCAGCAGCCGATCACCCAACACAGATACGCAGTATTTT
TRBJ1-4,TRBV7-9,TRBD1,NA,CASSYWDSNEKLFF,TGTGCCAGCAGCTACTGGGACAGTAATGAAAAACTGTTTTTT
TRBJ1-1,TRBV5-4,NA,NA,CASSLSTSGTGNEAFF,TGTGCCAGCAGCTTATCCACCTCCGGAACAGGGAACGAAGCTTTCTTT
TRBJ2-5,TRBV18,NA,NA,CASSRGRQETQYF,TGTGCCAGCTCACGGGGCCGTCAAGAGACCCAGTACTTC
TRBJ1-2,TRBV4-2,NA,NA,CASSQEDYGYTF,TGTGCCAGCAGCCAAGAAGACTATGGCTACACCTTC
TRBJ2-7,TRBV19,TRBD2,NA,CASSIGSGSYEQYF,TGTGCCAGTAGTATCGGGAGCGGGAGCTACGAGCAGTACTTC
TRBJ2-5,TRBV5-6,TRBD2,NA,CASSSGGGQETQYF,TGTGCCAGCTCCTCGGGGGGAGGGCAAGAGACCCAGTACTTC
TRBJ2-1,TRBV20-1,NA,NA,CSALGNEQFF,TGCAGTGCTCTTGGCAATGAGCAGTTCTTC
TRBJ2-1,TRBV12-1,NA,NA,CASRITTGTSGRDPYNEQFF,TGTGCCAGCAGGATCACCACCGGGACTAGCGGGAGGGATCCCTACAATGAGCAGTTCTTC
TRBJ2-3,TRBV30,NA,NA,CAWSQARDTQYF,TGTGCCTGGAGCCAGGCTAGAGATACGCAGTATTTT
TRBJ2-3,TRBV4-1,NA,NA,CASSQNPGGPDTQYF,TGCGCCAGCAGCCAAAACCCCGGGGGTCCAGATACGCAGTATTTT
TRBJ2-1,TRBV5-1,NA,NA,CASSLDYLYNEQFF,TGCGCCAGCAGCCTGGACTACCTCTACAATGAGCAGTTCTTC
TRBJ2-6,TRBV19,NA,NA,CASSIWGSGANVLTF,TGTGCCAGTAGTATATGGGGCTCTGGGGCCAACGTCCTGACTTTC
TRBJ1-2,TRBV28,NA,few,CASRPTFRDGYGYTF,TGTGCCAGCAGACCTACCTTCAGGGATGGCTATGGCTACACCTTC
TRBJ2-3,TRBV2,NA,NA,CASSGVGTDTQYF,TGTGCCAGCAGTGGGGTTGGCACAGATACGCAGTATTTT
TRBJ2-1,TRBV5-1,NA,NA,CASSLEMGTYNEQFF,TGCGCCAGCAGCTTGGAGATGGGGACCTACAATGAGCAGTTCTTC
TRBJ2-6,TRBV28,NA,NA,CASSWLVSGANVLTF,TGTGCCAGCAGTTGGTTAGTCTCTGGGGCCAACGTCCTGACTTTC
TRBJ2-7,TRBV27,TRBD2,once,CASSFFSGRSYEQYF,TGTGCCAGCAGTTTCTTTAGCGGGAGATCCTACGAGCAGTACTTC
TRBJ1-2,TRBV5-1,NA,once,CASSLGQDNYGYTF,TGCGCCAGCAGCTTGGGCCAGGACAACTATGGCTACACCTTC
TRBJ2-1,TRBV28,NA,NA,CASSLPAGEFF,TGTGCCAGCAGTTTACCGGCCGGGGAGTTCTTC
TRBJ2-7,TRBV28,TRBD2,NA,CASRLRAGVTYEQYF,TGTGCCAGCAGATTACGGGCGGGAGTGACCTACGAGCAGTACTTC
TRBJ2-1,TRBV19,NA,NA,CASSMRPGSYNEQFF,TGTGCCAGTAGTATGAGGCCCGGCTCCTACAATGAGCAGTTCTTC
TRBJ2-3,TRBV5-4,NA,NA,CASSPPGSPVGTDTQYF,TGTGCCAGCAGCCCGCCGGGGTCCCCGGTAGGCACAGATACGCAGTATTTT
TRBJ2-3,TRBV7-9,NA,NA,CASSRGSPAPNTQYF,TGTGCCAGCAGCCGGGGGAGCCCCGCTCCGAATACGCAGTATTTT
TRBJ1-2,TRBV2,NA,NA,CASGGNYGYTF,TGTGCCAGCGGGGGGAACTATGGCTACACCTTC